This TCR beta chain comes out of a study of glioma-infiltrating T cells after dendritic cell vaccination. About the study: Dendritic cell vaccine was injected intradermally three times, biweekly. General study findings and limits: No direct clonality-survival link was found; a diverse polyclonal response may matter.

Trimming removed 4 bases from V and 4 bases from J, with 11 bases in between. The CDR3 is made up of 14 amino acids. In germline, CDR1 is LGHNA, CDR2 YNFKEQ. Amplification used 60 V beta primers and 13 J beta primers. The assay was immunoSEQ multiplex PCR, and TCRdb's table has in-frame clones only and misses some. The sample has 55,000 to 75,000 clones; about 79% are singletons. The time point here: after dendritic cell vaccination, including at tumor progression/relapse. Fresh-frozen tumor tissue and more than two years of survival data were available for all. Comments on this clone: What it binds is unknown.

The chain uses TRBV4-2 and TRBJ1-3; the D gene is possibly TRBD1 (5 bases). The sequences come from blood, collected after dendritic cell vaccination. This clonotype was obtained from a human donor with glioblastoma. CDR3 region: CASSPAGKGNTIYF. CDR3 bases: TGTGCCAGCAGCCCCGCAGGGAAGGGAAACACCATATATTTT.